This T cell receptor beta chain comes out of a study of blood T cell repertoires in COVID-19. About the research overall: Collection of acute and convalescent COVID-19 samples took place in the United States, Italy and Spain.

Repertoires were generated with immunoSEQ multiplex PCR, while TCRdb's copy carries only in-frame clones and drops some. The sample includes roughly 200,000 clones, approximately 87% of them seen just once. Germline CDR1 and CDR2: SGHRS and YFSETQ. The CDR3 covers 15 residues. The germline V and J ends were trimmed by 0 bases and 4 bases, with 13 bases remaining between them. This sequence joins TRBV5-1 and TRBJ1-1, with D unresolved. This TCR came from a person aged 65 to 85 with COVID-19, enrolled during active disease. Sequenced material: peripheral blood. The CDR3: CASSLVAGSSTEAFF. In DNA form, the CDR3 reads TGCGCCAGCAGCTTGGTGGCGGGTTCGTCCACTGAAGCTTTCTTT. Supplemented by reference TRBV5-1 and TRBJ1-1, the full variable domain reads KAGVTQTPRYLIKTRGQQVTLSCSPISGHRSVSWYQQTPGQGLQFLFEYFSETQRNKGNFPGRFSGRQFSNSRSEMNVSTLELGDSALYLCASSLVAGSSTEAFFGQGTRLTVV.